This T cell receptor beta chain was recorded in a study of T cell responses to AZD1222 COVID-19 vaccine. The germline gives CDR1 MGHRA, CDR2 YSYEKL. The CDR3 loop spans 14 amino acids. Trimming cost V 7 bases and J 7 bases; bases outside gene matches: 7. This clone was detected once. Its antigen is as yet unknown. Study-level findings and limits: The breadth and depth of Spike-specific TCRs increased once two AZD1222 doses had been given. The study sampled repertoires only after the peak T cell response. Researchers report vaccine-associated CD4 TCRs spanning spike, with dominance at 160-218 and 743-854. Among AZD1222 vaccinees, only 5 or 6 were seropositive at baseline.

Using immunoSEQ multiplex PCR, the repertoire was profiled, and TCRdb retains in-frame clones only, with some absent. The sample has about 140,000 clones, approximately 90% seen once. The TCR was taken from an adult in good health. The chain has TRBV4-1 and TRBJ1-4, with 9 nucleotides matching TRBD1. Sequences were derived from peripheral blood, sampled on day 0 of AZD1222 vaccination. The CDR3 nucleotides are TGCGCCAGCACCTCTACAGGGGGCAGTGAAAAACTGTTTTTT. Translated, it gives CASTSTGGSEKLFF.